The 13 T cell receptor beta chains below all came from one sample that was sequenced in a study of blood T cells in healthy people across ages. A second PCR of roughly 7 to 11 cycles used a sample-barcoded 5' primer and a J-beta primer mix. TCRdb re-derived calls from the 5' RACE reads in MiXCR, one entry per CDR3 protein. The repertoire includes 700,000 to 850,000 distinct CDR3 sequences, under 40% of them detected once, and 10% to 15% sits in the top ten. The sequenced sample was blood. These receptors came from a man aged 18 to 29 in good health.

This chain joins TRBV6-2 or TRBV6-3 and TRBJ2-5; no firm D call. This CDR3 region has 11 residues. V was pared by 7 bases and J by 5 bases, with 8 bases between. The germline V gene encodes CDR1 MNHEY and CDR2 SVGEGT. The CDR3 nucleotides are TGTGCCAGCAAAACCTGGGAGACCCAGTACTTC. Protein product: CASKTWETQYF.

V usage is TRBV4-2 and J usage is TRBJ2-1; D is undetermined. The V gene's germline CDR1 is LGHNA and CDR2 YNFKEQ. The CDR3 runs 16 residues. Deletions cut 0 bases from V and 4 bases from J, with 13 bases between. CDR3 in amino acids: CASSQDSPGSYNEQFF. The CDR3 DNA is TGTGCCAGCAGCCAAGATTCCCCCGGATCATACAATGAGCAGTTCTTC.

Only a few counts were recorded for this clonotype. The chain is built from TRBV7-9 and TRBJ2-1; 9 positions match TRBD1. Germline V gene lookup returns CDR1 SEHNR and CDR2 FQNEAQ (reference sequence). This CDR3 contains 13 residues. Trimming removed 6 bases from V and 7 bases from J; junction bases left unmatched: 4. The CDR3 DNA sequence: TGTGCCAGCAGACAGGGGGCGAGGAATGAGCAGTTCTTC. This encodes CASRQGARNEQFF.

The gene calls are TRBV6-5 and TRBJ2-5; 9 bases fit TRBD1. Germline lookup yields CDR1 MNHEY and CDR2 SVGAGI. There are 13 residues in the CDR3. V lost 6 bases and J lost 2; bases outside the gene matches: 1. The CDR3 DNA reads TGTGCCAGCAGGGGGACAGGGCAAGAGACCCAGTACTTC. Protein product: CASRGTGQETQYF.

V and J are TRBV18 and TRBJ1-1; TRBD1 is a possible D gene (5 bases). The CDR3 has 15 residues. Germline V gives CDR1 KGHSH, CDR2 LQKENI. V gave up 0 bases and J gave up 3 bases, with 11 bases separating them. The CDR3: CASSPPPGDDTEAFF. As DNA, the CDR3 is TGTGCCAGCTCACCACCGCCCGGGGACGACACTGAAGCTTTCTTT.

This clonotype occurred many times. CDR3 loop: CASSYTGVGETQYF. DNA for the CDR3: TGTGCCAGCAGCTACACAGGGGTGGGAGAGACCCAGTACTTC. V and J are TRBV28 and TRBJ2-5, with TRBD1 identical over 7 bases. CDR1 is MDHEN and CDR2 is SYDVKM in the germline V gene. Germline trimming cut 6 bases from V and 4 bases from J; bases unmatched to any gene: 8. This CDR3 has 14 amino acids.

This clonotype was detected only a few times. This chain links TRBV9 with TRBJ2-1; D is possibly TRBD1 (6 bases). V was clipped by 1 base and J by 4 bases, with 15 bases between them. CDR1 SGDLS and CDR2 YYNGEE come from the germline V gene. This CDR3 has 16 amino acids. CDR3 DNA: TGTGCCAGCAGCGTAATTGGTAGGGGGTCTTACAATGAGCAGTTCTTC. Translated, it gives CASSVIGRGSYNEQFF.

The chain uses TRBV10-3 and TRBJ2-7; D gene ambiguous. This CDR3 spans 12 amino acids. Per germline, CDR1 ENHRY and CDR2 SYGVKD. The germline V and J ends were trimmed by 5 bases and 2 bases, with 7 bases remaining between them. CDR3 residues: CAISTDPYEQYF. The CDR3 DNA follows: TGTGCCATCAGTACGGATCCCTACGAGCAGTACTTC.

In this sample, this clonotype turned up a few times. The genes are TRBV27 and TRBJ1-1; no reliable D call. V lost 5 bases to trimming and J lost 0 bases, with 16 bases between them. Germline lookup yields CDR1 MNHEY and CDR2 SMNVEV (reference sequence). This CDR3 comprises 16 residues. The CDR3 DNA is TGTGCCAGCAGTCCCGCGGGGTTGGGCTTGAACACTGAAGCTTTCTTT. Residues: CASSPAGLGLNTEAFF.

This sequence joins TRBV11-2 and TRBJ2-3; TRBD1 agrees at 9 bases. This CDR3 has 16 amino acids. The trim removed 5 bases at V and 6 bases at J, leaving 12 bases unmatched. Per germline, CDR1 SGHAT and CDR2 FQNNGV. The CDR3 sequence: CASSPLRTGEVDTQYF. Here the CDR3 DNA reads TGTGCCAGCAGCCCTCTTCGGACAGGGGAGGTGGATACGCAGTATTTT.

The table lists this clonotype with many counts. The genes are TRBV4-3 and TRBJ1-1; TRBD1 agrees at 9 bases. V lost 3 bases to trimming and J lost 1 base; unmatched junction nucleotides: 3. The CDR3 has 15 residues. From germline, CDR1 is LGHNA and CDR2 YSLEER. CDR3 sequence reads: CASSQVTGGNTEAFF. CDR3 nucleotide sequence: TGCGCCAGCAGCCAGGTGACAGGGGGGAACACTGAAGCTTTCTTT.

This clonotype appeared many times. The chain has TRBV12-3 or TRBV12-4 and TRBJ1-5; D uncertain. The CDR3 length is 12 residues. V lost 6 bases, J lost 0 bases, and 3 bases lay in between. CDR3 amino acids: CASRISNQPQHF. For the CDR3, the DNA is TGTGCCAGCAGGATTAGCAATCAGCCCCAGCATTTT.

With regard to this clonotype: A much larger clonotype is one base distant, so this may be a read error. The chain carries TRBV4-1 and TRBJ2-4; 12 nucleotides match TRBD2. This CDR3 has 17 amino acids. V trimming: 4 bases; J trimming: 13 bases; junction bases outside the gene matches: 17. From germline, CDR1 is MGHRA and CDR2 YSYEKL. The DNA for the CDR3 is TGCGCCAGCAGCCTAGAGACAACTAGCGGGGGGTACAATGAGCAGTACTTC. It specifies CASSLETTSGGYNEQYF.